The 8 T cell receptor beta chains reported below all come from one sample, sequenced in a study of type 1 regulatory T cells. Study results and limitations: Compared with non-Tr1 cells, Tr1 cells showed a narrower TCR repertoire.

For these receptors, no antigen is known. A single record per CDR3 protein comes from TCRdb applying MiXCR to the reads. The profile covers about 71,000 distinct CDR3 sequences, with 20% appearing a single time and more than 6.5% taken by the ten largest. The sequencing sample was made of cultured type 1 regulatory T (Tr1) cells, either the whole culture or a sorted fraction (not recorded which). These receptors all stem from a human donor in good health.

V usage is TRBV7-2 and J usage is TRBJ2-1, with D unresolved. V shed 1 base and J shed 2 bases, with 6 bases lying between them. CDR1 and CDR2 (germline): SGHTA, FQGNSA. The CDR3 has 14 amino acids. CDR3 region: CASSLETAYNEQFF. For the CDR3, the DNA is TGTGCCAGCAGCTTAGAAACGGCCTACAATGAGCAGTTCTTC.

The chain has TRBV20-1 and TRBJ2-7; D possibly uses TRBD1 or TRBD2 (5 bases each). Trimming pared 3 bases from V and 2 bases from J, leaving 11 bases between. Germline CDR1 DFQATT, CDR2 SNEGSKA (reference sequence). The CDR3 has 13 residues. CDR3: CSARGVTAYEQYF. The CDR3 DNA sequence: TGCAGTGCTAGGGGGGTGACGGCCTACGAGCAGTACTTC.

This clonotype was counted only a few times. The chain carries TRBV5-1 and TRBJ1-1, with 10 nucleotides matching TRBD1. The CDR3 runs 13 residues. Per the germline V gene, CDR1 is SGHRS and CDR2 is YFSETQ. The V gene end was trimmed by 6 bases and the J gene end by 8 bases; junction bases not matched to a gene: 7. The CDR3 DNA is TGCGCCAGCACCAGGACAGGGGGAGCCGAAGCTTTCTTT. It translates to CASTRTGGAEAFF.

In this sample, this clonotype turned up a few times. The rearrangement links TRBV20-1 to TRBJ2-7, with TRBD1 matching over 11 bases. This CDR3 is built from 13 residues. Looked up from germline, CDR1 is DFQATT and CDR2 is SNEGSKA (reference sequence). V lost 5 bases, J lost 4 bases, and 4 bases stayed unmatched. The CDR3 loop is CSALWDRGYEQYF. For the CDR3, the DNA is TGCAGTGCTCTCTGGGACAGGGGGTACGAGCAGTACTTC.

To note about this clonotype: This clone may be a read error of a much larger clone one base away. The DNA is left out, because the CDR3 cannot be placed on it with certainty; the CDR3 is given as TCRdb lists it. The V call is TRBV4-2, the J call TRBJ2-5. The germline gives CDR1 LGHNA, CDR2 YNFKEQ. Inclusive of both ends, the CDR3 amounts to 16 amino acids. The CDR3 is CASSQEDSTSVRAQYF.

At least ten counts were recorded for this clonotype. The rearrangement uses TRBV5-1 and TRBJ2-5; D unclear. The V gene lost 1 base and the J gene lost 5 bases, with 15 bases spanning the gap. Looked up from germline, CDR1 is SGHRS and CDR2 is YFSETQ. This CDR3 is 15 amino acids long. The chain's CDR3 is CASSLSSPSVETQYF. DNA for the CDR3: TGCGCCAGCAGCTTGAGCAGTCCCTCAGTGGAGACCCAGTACTTC.

The chain is built from TRBV7-9 and TRBJ2-7; D gene uncertain. The CDR3 has 10 residues. Germline loops: CDR1 SEHNR, CDR2 FQNEAQ (reference sequence). Trimming cost V 3 bases and J 4 bases, with 1 base left between them. The CDR3 sequence: CASSLYEQYF. The CDR3 DNA reads as TGTGCCAGCAGCTTGTACGAGCAGTACTTC.

This clonotype was seen only a few times. V and J are TRBV25-1 and TRBJ1-2, with D perhaps matching TRBD1 (6 bases). Germline V gene data show CDR1 as MGHDK and CDR2 as SYGVNS. The CDR3 has 14 residues. Trimming pared 3 bases from V and 6 bases from J, leaving 14 bases between. CDR3 sequence reads: CASSDRGQIHGYTF. The CDR3 coding sequence is TGTGCCAGCAGTGATAGAGGACAGATACATGGCTACACCTTC.